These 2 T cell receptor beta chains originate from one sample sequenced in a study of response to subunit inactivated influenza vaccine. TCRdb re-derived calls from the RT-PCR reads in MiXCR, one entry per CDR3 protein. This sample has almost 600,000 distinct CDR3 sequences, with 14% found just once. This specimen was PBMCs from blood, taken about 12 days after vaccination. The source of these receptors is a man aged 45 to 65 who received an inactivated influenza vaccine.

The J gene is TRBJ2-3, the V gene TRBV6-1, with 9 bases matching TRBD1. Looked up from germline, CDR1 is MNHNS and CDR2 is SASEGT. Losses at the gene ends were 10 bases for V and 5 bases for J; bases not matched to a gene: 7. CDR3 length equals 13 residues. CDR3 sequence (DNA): TGTGCCACCTCGGGACAGGGTGGAGATACGCAGTATTTT. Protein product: CATSGQGGDTQYF.

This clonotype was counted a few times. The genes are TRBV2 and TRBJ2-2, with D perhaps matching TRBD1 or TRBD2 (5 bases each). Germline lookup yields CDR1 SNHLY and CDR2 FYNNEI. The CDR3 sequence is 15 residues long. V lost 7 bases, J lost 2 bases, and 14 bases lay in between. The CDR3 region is CASNPGPINTGELFF. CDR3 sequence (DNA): TGTGCCAGCAACCCGGGACCGATAAACACCGGGGAGCTGTTTTTT.